Listed below are T cell receptor beta chains from one sample, sequenced in a study of early T cells in non-severe SARS-CoV-2 infection. TCRdb recomputed calls from the 5' RACE reads with MiXCR, one row per CDR3 protein. Among over 80,000 distinct CDR3 sequences listed, roughly 12% were seen once. Sequenced here: whole blood, sampled at baseline. These receptors all come from an adult who was a healthcare worker with PCR-confirmed SARS-CoV-2 infection or an uninfected control (not recorded which). CDR3s include the opening cysteine and the closing phenylalanine or tryptophan. Each record gives: J gene, V gene, clone size, D gene, CDR3 protein, CDR3 DNA. The D gene is left open where the match is weak. Expanded clones are given a class, and other clones once, few, many or no size at all.

TRBJ2-7	TRBV20-1	few	TRBD2	CSATRGSEQYF	TGCAGTGCCACGCGGGGGAGCGAGCAGTACTTC
TRBJ1-3	TRBV7-9	-	-	CASSSRRGKDSGNTIYF	TGTGCCAGCAGCTCCCGCCGGGGTAAAGACTCTGGAAACACCATATATTTT
TRBJ2-1	TRBV10-3	-	TRBD1	CAISPGTGEKNEQFF	TGTGCCATCAGCCCCGGGACAGGGGAGAAGAATGAGCAGTTCTTC
TRBJ2-3	TRBV7-2	-	TRBD2	CASSLASSGHLKFTDTQYF	TGTGCCAGCAGCTTAGCATCTAGCGGACACTTAAAATTCACAGATACGCAGTATTTT
TRBJ2-1	TRBV6-2/TRBV6-3	-	TRBD2	CASSSVRLAGVIYEQFF	TGTGCCAGCAGTTCCGTTCGACTAGCGGGAGTAATATATGAGCAGTTCTTC
TRBJ2-3	TRBV20-1	few	-	CSARGLLLSTDTQYF	TGCAGTGCTAGAGGCCTACTACTCAGCACAGATACGCAGTATTTT
TRBJ1-1	TRBV11-2	-	-	CASSLDQGFMNTEAFF	TGTGCCAGCAGCTTAGATCAAGGGTTCATGAACACTGAAGCTTTCTTT
TRBJ1-1	TRBV5-1	many	-	CASSWLEAGGTEAFF	TGCGCCAGCAGCTGGCTCGAGGCCGGCGGGACTGAAGCTTTCTTT
TRBJ1-2	TRBV14	few	-	CASSHKGSEIHGYTF	TGTGCCAGCAGCCACAAGGGCAGCGAGATACATGGCTACACCTTC
TRBJ1-1	TRBV29-1	many	-	CSVVESTEAFF	TGCAGCGTTGTTGAAAGCACTGAAGCTTTCTTT
TRBJ2-7	TRBV5-1	-	TRBD2	CASSRGLVLYEQYF	TGCGCCAGCAGCCGGGGACTAGTCCTGTACGAGCAGTACTTC
TRBJ2-1	TRBV2	few	-	CASSVNNEQFF	TGTGCCAGCAGTGTAAACAATGAGCAGTTCTTC
TRBJ2-5	TRBV12-3/TRBV12-4	-	-	CASTSGLEQETQYF	TGTGCCAGCACCTCGGGACTCGAGCAAGAGACCCAGTACTTC
TRBJ1-4	TRBV7-6	few	-	CASSLAAGLINEKLFF	TGTGCCAGCAGCTTAGCGGCAGGGCTGATTAATGAAAAACTGTTTTTT
TRBJ1-1	TRBV14	many	-	CASSPSDRPKPEAFF	TGTGCCAGCAGCCCCTCCGACAGGCCGAAGCCCGAAGCTTTCTTT
TRBJ2-6	TRBV30	few	-	CACPGSSGANVLTF	TGTGCCTGTCCGGGGAGCTCCGGGGCCAACGTCCTGACTTTC
TRBJ1-5	TRBV30	many	-	CAWSRRGGYQPQHF	TGTGCCTGGAGCCGGAGGGGTGGTTATCAGCCCCAGCATTTT
TRBJ2-7	TRBV28	medium-sized	-	CASSLGDVPRRQYF	TGTGCCAGCAGTTTAGGAGACGTCCCACGTAGGCAGTACTTC
TRBJ2-3	TRBV5-1	few	TRBD2	CASRLGPGLGAYF	TGCGCCAGCAGACTGGGACCGGGACTAGGAGCTTACTTT
TRBJ2-5	TRBV20-1	many	TRBD1	CSARGLTGARIEETQYF	TGCAGTGCTAGAGGGCTTACAGGGGCTCGTATCGAGGAGACCCAGTACTTC
TRBJ2-7	TRBV12-3/TRBV12-4	many	-	CASSPGAYEQYF	TGTGCCAGCAGCCCCGGGGCCTACGAGCAGTACTTC
TRBJ2-5	TRBV20-1	-	-	CSARPAWNQETQYF	TGCAGTGCTAGACCCGCGTGGAACCAAGAGACCCAGTACTTC
TRBJ2-7	TRBV27	-	TRBD1	CASTIWTGFSYEQYF	TGTGCCAGCACCATTTGGACAGGCTTCTCCTACGAGCAGTACTTC
TRBJ1-1	TRBV7-8	-	TRBD1	CASSRGTGGLGYTEAFF	TGTGCCAGCAGCCGCGGGACAGGGGGCTTGGGGTACACTGAAGCTTTCTTT
TRBJ2-5	TRBV6-5	once	TRBD2	CASSFTTGLAVETQYF	TGTGCCAGCAGTTTTACTACGGGACTAGCAGTAGAGACCCAGTACTTC